This TCR beta chain was captured in a study of T cell repertoires in cytomegalovirus infection. Study-level findings and limits: Predominance within the ex vivo response was attributable to HLA-C-restricted CMV-specific TCR beta clonotypes. Accumulated public TCR beta family frequency recognized individuals carrying CMV together with the relevant HLA.

MiXCR, run by TCRdb on the reads, gives a single entry per CDR3 protein. This sample has some 110,000 distinct CDR3 sequences; roughly 9.1% occur once, and the top ten carry 31%. This clonotype showed up just a few times. Its antigen is not identified. Germline values: CDR1 SGHTA, CDR2 FQGNSA. Deletions cut 4 bases from V and 6 bases from J, with 10 bases between. The CDR3 loop spans 13 amino acids. The sequence came from a human donor in good health (CMV status not recorded). Some clones in this sample may be carry-over from other donors' samples. J is TRBJ1-5 and V is TRBV7-2; D gene unclear. Input material: PBMCs, sequenced either directly or after in vitro stimulation (not recorded which). The CDR3 is CASSSTRAQPQHF. The CDR3 DNA is TGTGCCAGCAGCTCCACGAGGGCTCAGCCCCAGCATTTT.